The clone carrying this T cell receptor (beta chain) was recorded at least ten times. The source of the sample is a study of T cell repertoires in cytomegalovirus infection. Study-level background: Indications came from public TCR beta signatures; they pointed to CMV infection and to a matching HLA type.

This CDR3 is 13 amino acids long. Germline-derived CDR1 and CDR2 are KGHDR and SFDVKD. The ends were cut back, 4 bases at V and 2 bases at J, with 7 bases in the middle. TCRdb re-called the reads with MiXCR, one entry per CDR3 protein. The repertoire holds under 95,000 distinct CDR3 sequences, with 4% as singletons. The sequence was obtained from a human donor in good health (CMV status not recorded). Some clones in this sample may be carry-over from other donors' samples. The material sequenced was PBMCs. The chain is built from TRBV24-1 and TRBJ1-1; no clear D. The CDR3 DNA sequence: TGTGCCACCAGTGACCCATACAACACTGAAGCTTTCTTT. This translates into CATSDPYNTEAFF.